This record concerns one T cell receptor beta chain sequence. Antigen unknown. With 60 Vbeta and 13 Jbeta primers, the PCR was carried out. Using immunoSEQ multiplex PCR, the repertoire was profiled, and TCRdb retains in-frame clones only, with some absent. The table shows around 210,000 clones, with roughly 85% occurring only once. The data derive from a study of cytomegalovirus exposure and HLA in healthy donors. On the study more broadly: An early data release held 79 million or so unique TCRs from HLA-typed donors.

The V gene lost 2 bases and the J gene lost 0 bases, with 12 bases spanning the gap. The CDR3 sequence is 15 residues long. The germline gives CDR1 SGHKS, CDR2 YYEKEE (reference sequence). Study results and caveats: In an earlier analysis, productive rearrangement rates for most beta V segments clustered near 87% or 30%. Sequencing had likely introduced a cluster of highly shared sequence variants as an artifact.

Sequencing was carried out using PBMCs. This clonotype was sampled from a girl aged 2-10 years in good health and CMV-seronegative. The rearrangement joins TRBV5-5 to TRBJ2-7; tentatively, D is TRBD1 (6 bases). CDR3: CASSFTGSPSYEQYF. CDR3 DNA sequence: TGTGCCAGCAGCTTCACAGGGTCCCCCTCCTACGAGCAGTACTTC.